Below, 31 T cell receptor beta chains from the same sample are listed, as sequenced in a study of T cell changes during pregnancy in multiple sclerosis. Libraries were prepared by immunoSEQ multiplex PCR; TCRdb keeps only in-frame clonotypes and omits some of them. The sample lists some 40,000 clones, 85% to 95% occurring once. The sample in question was CD4+ T cells from peripheral blood mononuclear cells, obtained in the third trimester of pregnancy. The receptors shown here come from a female donor in good health, enrolled as a control in a pregnancy study.

CDR3 in amino acids: CAGTPSLGELFF. In DNA form, the CDR3 reads TGTGCCGGCACACCTAGCCTCGGGGAGCTGTTTTTT. This sequence joins TRBV2 and TRBJ2-2, with TRBD2 as a possible D gene (5 bases). The germline V gene has CDR1 SNHLY and CDR2 FYNNEI. CDR3 length equals 12 residues. V was shortened by 11 bases and J by 7 bases, with 14 bases between the two germline ends.

This sequence joins TRBV6-1 and TRBJ1-1; tentative D call: TRBD1 (5 bases). Germline lookup yields CDR1 MNHNS and CDR2 SASEGT. The germline V and J ends were trimmed by 4 bases and 1 base, with 19 bases remaining between them. This CDR3 region has 17 residues. The CDR3: CASSASSRYRRNTEAFF. In DNA form, the CDR3 reads TGTGCCAGCAGTGCCTCCTCAAGATACAGGAGGAACACTGAAGCTTTCTTT.

The rearrangement uses TRBV29-1 and TRBJ1-1; the D gene is possibly TRBD1 (5 bases). There are 13 residues in the CDR3. Per germline, CDR1 SQVTM and CDR2 ANQGSEA. Trimming took 6 bases from V and 6 from J, leaving 17 bases between them. The CDR3 reads CSVALGRESEAFF. In DNA form, the CDR3 reads TGCAGCGTAGCCCTGGGGCGCGAATCTGAAGCTTTCTTT.

The chain employs TRBV30 and TRBJ1-5, with 7 bases that match TRBD1. Trimming cost V 3 bases and J 0 bases; bases outside gene matches: 8. From germline, CDR1 is GTSNPN and CDR2 SVGIG (reference sequence). This CDR3 is 16 amino acids long. CDR3 coding DNA: TGTGCCTGGAGCCGGCCTTGGGACAGTAGCAATCAGCCCCAGCATTTT. The encoded protein is CAWSRPWDSSNQPQHF.

The chain carries TRBV7-3 and TRBJ2-5; TRBD2 matches at 8 bases. Unmatched junction bases numbered 7, after V lost 5 bases and J lost 5 bases. CDR1 is SGHTA and CDR2 is FQGTGA in the germline V gene. This CDR3 comprises 14 residues. The CDR3 here is CASSPGGASETQYF. Written as DNA, the CDR3 is TGTGCCAGCAGCCCCGGGGGGGCCTCCGAGACCCAGTACTTC.

The chain combines TRBV15 with TRBJ1-2; D may be TRBD1 (5 bases). This CDR3 has 12 amino acids. CDR1 LNHNV and CDR2 YYDKDF come from the germline V gene (reference sequence). V was pared by 6 bases and J by 7 bases, with 12 bases between. The CDR3 spells CATSQGFAGYTF. Written as DNA, the CDR3 is TGTGCCACCAGTCAGGGATTCGCTGGCTACACCTTC.

This chain joins TRBV6-1 and TRBJ2-2; 11 bases line up with TRBD2. V shed 4 bases, J shed 0 bases, and the junction held 4 bases outside the gene matches. The CDR3 is made up of 17 amino acids. Germline CDR1 MNHNS, CDR2 SASEGT. CDR3 coding DNA: TGTGCCAGCAGTGTTGTAGCGGGAGGGCCGAACACCGGGGAGCTGTTTTTT. Protein sequence: CASSVVAGGPNTGELFF.

This clone is medium-sized (0.01 to 0.1%) by share. V is TRBV28 and J is TRBJ1-2, with a weak D call TRBD1 (6 bases). Trimming pared 5 bases from V and 5 bases from J, leaving 12 bases between. CDR1 and CDR2 (germline): MDHEN, SYDVKM. The CDR3 has 13 residues. CDR3 DNA sequence: TGTGCCAGCAGTCCCCAGGGGTCATATGGCTACACCTTC. Translation: CASSPQGSYGYTF.

The chain carries TRBV5-1 and TRBJ2-3; D gene unclear. V was pared by 5 bases and J by 0 bases, with 10 bases between. The germline V gene encodes CDR1 SGHRS and CDR2 YFSETQ. This CDR3 contains 14 residues. CDR3 sequence: CASSPPDSTDTQYF. In DNA, the CDR3 is TGCGCCAGCAGTCCACCAGATAGCACAGATACGCAGTATTTT.

The V and J genes are TRBV4-2 and TRBJ2-4, with TRBD2 matching 8 bases. CDR1 LGHNA and CDR2 YNFKEQ come from the germline V gene. CDR3 length: 21 amino acids. Trimming cost V 0 bases and J 6 bases; bases outside gene matches: 22. Here the CDR3 reads CASSQEPHGGAGRAFRNIQYF. CDR3 coding DNA: TGTGCCAGCAGCCAAGAACCCCATGGGGGAGCCGGGAGGGCCTTCCGAAACATTCAGTACTTC.

The rearrangement links TRBV7-8 to TRBJ2-1, with a weak D call TRBD2 (6 bases). Looked up from germline, CDR1 is SGHVS and CDR2 is FQNEAQ. V gave up 4 bases and J gave up 5 bases, with 12 bases separating them. The CDR3 has 14 residues. The CDR3 DNA reads as TGTGCCAGCAGCTACAGAGGAGGGAACAATGAGCAGTTCTTC. The encoded protein is CASSYRGGNNEQFF.

V and J are TRBV11-2 and TRBJ1-2; maybe TRBD1 (6 bases). Trimming pared 5 bases from V and 9 bases from J, leaving 19 bases between. Germline-derived CDR1 and CDR2 are SGHAT and FQNNGV. The CDR3 length is 14 residues. CDR3 nucleotide sequence: TGTGCCAGCAGCCCCCTTAGGGGGTATCGGAGCTACACCTTC. This translates into CASSPLRGYRSYTF.

This rearrangement joins TRBV28 to TRBJ2-3; no reliable D call. V shed 5 bases and J shed 8 bases, with 8 bases lying between them. The V gene's germline CDR1 is MDHEN and CDR2 SYDVKM. CDR3 size: 11 residues. CDR3 bases: TGTGCCAGCAGTCCGACACGTACGCAGTATTTT. Amino acids: CASSPTRTQYF.

The chain is built from TRBV19 and TRBJ2-7; 9 bases map to TRBD2. Germline CDR1 is LNHDA and CDR2 is SQIVND (reference sequence). This CDR3 comprises 14 residues. With 3 bases clipped from V and 2 bases from J, the junction kept 2 bases outside the gene matches. CDR3 bases: TGTGCCAGTAGTATTAGCGGGAGAGCCTACGAGCAGTACTTC. Translating it yields CASSISGRAYEQYF.

The rearrangement uses TRBV11-2 and TRBJ1-5, with D uncertain. Germline V gene data show CDR1 as SGHAT and CDR2 as FQNNGV. Trimming cost V 3 bases and J 5 bases, with 8 bases left between them. The CDR3 is 13 amino acids. The DNA of the CDR3 is TGTGCCAGCAGCTTCTTTGGAGATCAGCCCCAGCATTTT. Amino acids: CASSFFGDQPQHF.

This clone turned up a few times. V gene TRBV28 combines with J gene TRBJ2-2; tentative D call: TRBD2 (6 bases). CDR1 MDHEN and CDR2 SYDVKM come from the germline V gene. This CDR3 has 16 amino acids. V was shortened by 7 bases and J by 4 bases, with 19 bases between the two germline ends. The CDR3 nucleotides are TGTGCCAGCACCCAACCGGGGCAGGGAGGCACCGGGGAGCTGTTTTTT. Translating gives CASTQPGQGGTGELFF.

With regard to this clone: The same CDR3 is also encoded by other DNA sequences in this sample. The V call is TRBV11-3, the J call TRBJ2-5; possibly TRBD1 for D (6 bases). The germline CDR1 and CDR2 sequences are SGHNT and YENEEA. The ends were cut back, 5 bases at V and 2 bases at J, with 9 bases in the middle. There are 13 residues in the CDR3. As DNA, the CDR3 is TGTGCCAGCAGCCCCGGACAGCAAGAGACCCAGTACTTC. This codes for CASSPGQQETQYF.

The genes are TRBV28 and TRBJ2-1, with TRBD1 matching 9 bases. V shed 8 bases and J 2 bases; nucleotides not matched to a gene: 1. CDR1 is MDHEN and CDR2 is SYDVKM in the germline V gene. The CDR3 runs to 13 residues. CDR3 DNA sequence: TGTGCCAGCCACAGGGGGCCCTACAATGAGCAGTTCTTC. Its protein is CASHRGPYNEQFF.

The chain has TRBV6-5 and TRBJ1-2; unclear D gene. CDR3 length: 14 amino acids. The V and J ends lost 0 bases and 5 bases respectively, with 10 bases between them. The germline gives CDR1 MNHEY, CDR2 SVGAGI. CDR3 region: CASSYSIKLYGYTF. In nucleotides, the CDR3 is TGTGCCAGCAGTTACTCGATCAAACTTTATGGCTACACCTTC.

This chain uses TRBV6-1 with TRBJ2-1; 7 nucleotides line up with TRBD2. Germline values: CDR1 MNHNS, CDR2 SASEGT. The CDR3 consists of 13 residues. Trimming cost V 8 bases and J 8 bases; bases outside gene matches: 9. The CDR3 sequence is CASGASGNDEQFF. CDR3 coding DNA: TGTGCCAGCGGAGCAAGCGGGAACGATGAGCAGTTCTTC.

This clone appeared a few times. The chain recombines TRBV28 with TRBJ1-1; TRBD1 might be the D (6 bases). V lost 5 bases and J lost 3, with 19 bases in between. CDR1 is MDHEN and CDR2 is SYDVKM in the germline V gene. This CDR3 spans 16 amino acids. The CDR3 coding sequence is TGTGCCAGCAGTGATATGTGGGGGAAGGGGGACACTGAAGCTTTCTTT. This sequence encodes CASSDMWGKGDTEAFF.

This clone has only a few counts. The chain carries TRBV18 and TRBJ1-1, with D maybe TRBD1 (6 bases). The CDR3 is made up of 13 amino acids. V lost 5 bases, J lost 1 base, and 8 bases lay in between. The germline V gene encodes CDR1 KGHSH and CDR2 LQKENI. The CDR3 loop reads CASSTGQNTEAFF. As DNA, the CDR3 is TGTGCCAGCTCAACGGGACAGAACACTGAAGCTTTCTTT.

This rearrangement joins TRBV4-1 to TRBJ2-7, with D possibly being TRBD2 (5 bases). The CDR3 runs to 15 residues. V was trimmed by 0 bases and J by 3 bases, leaving 12 bases between them. The germline CDR1 and CDR2 sequences are MGHRA and YSYEKL. The CDR3 coding sequence is TGCGCCAGCAGCCAAGAAAGGTACGGGAACTACGAGCAGTACTTC. Amino acids: CASSQERYGNYEQYF.

V usage is TRBV5-1 and J usage is TRBJ2-6; TRBD2 matches 7 bases. This CDR3 spans 16 amino acids. Germline trimming cut 3 bases from V and 6 bases from J; bases unmatched to any gene: 9. Germline lookup yields CDR1 SGHRS and CDR2 YFSETQ. Written as DNA, the CDR3 is TGCGCCAGCAGCTCGCTCCCGGGGAGGGCGGCCAACGTCCTGACTTTC. Amino acid sequence: CASSSLPGRAANVLTF.

The CDR3 loop reads CASSDRYSNQPQHF. The CDR3 DNA sequence: TGTGCCAGCAGTGATCGGTACAGCAATCAGCCCCAGCATTTT. The rearrangement uses TRBV2 and TRBJ1-5; D ambiguous. The CDR3 is 14 amino acids. V dropped 3 bases and J dropped 1 base, with 7 bases sitting between them. Looked up from germline, CDR1 is SNHLY and CDR2 is FYNNEI.

The V call is TRBV7-8, the J call TRBJ1-1; TRBD1 is a possible D gene (6 bases). V was clipped by 5 bases and J by 1 base, with 8 bases between them. Germline assignment: CDR1 SGHVS and CDR2 FQNEAQ. The CDR3 covers 13 residues. The CDR3 nucleotides are TGTGCCAGCAGCCCGGGACAGAACACTGAAGCTTTCTTT. The encoded protein is CASSPGQNTEAFF.

This rearrangement joins TRBV9 to TRBJ2-1; 8 bases are shared with TRBD2. Germline CDR1 is SGDLS and CDR2 is YYNGEE. This CDR3 spans 15 amino acids. V shed 4 bases and J 1 base; nucleotides not matched to a gene: 4. The DNA for the CDR3 is TGTGCCAGCAGCCGGACTAGCCAATCCTACAATGAGCAGTTCTTC. This codes for CASSRTSQSYNEQFF.

The chain uses TRBV2 and TRBJ2-3, with 10 bases that match TRBD2. Looked up from germline, CDR1 is SNHLY and CDR2 is FYNNEI. The CDR3 runs 16 residues. J gave up 2 bases and V 3 bases, and 5 bases lay outside the gene matches. CDR3 region: CASSDPSGRVTDTQYF. The DNA for the CDR3 is TGTGCCAGCAGTGACCCTAGCGGGAGAGTCACAGATACGCAGTATTTT.

The chain is built from TRBV2 and TRBJ1-5, with D possibly being TRBD1 (5 bases). The CDR3 has 15 amino acids. V shed 4 bases and J shed 4 bases, with 14 bases lying between them. The germline V gene encodes CDR1 SNHLY and CDR2 FYNNEI. The CDR3 coding sequence is TGTGCCAGCAGTGGTCCAGGGAACCAAAATCAGCCCCAGCATTTT. It specifies CASSGPGNQNQPQHF.

Written as DNA, the CDR3 is TGTGCCAGCAGTTACCGACTCCCCGGGGAGCTGTTTTTT. Protein product: CASSYRLPGELFF. This sequence joins TRBV6-5 and TRBJ2-2; no definite D call. Per the germline V gene, CDR1 is MNHEY and CDR2 is SVGAGI. The CDR3 length is 13 residues. V was pared by 2 bases and J by 6 bases, with 7 bases between.

This clone was recorded only once. This sequence joins TRBV9 and TRBJ2-3; D perhaps matches TRBD2 (6 bases). This CDR3 contains 15 residues. The germline gives CDR1 SGDLS, CDR2 YYNGEE. The V and J ends lost 1 base and 2 bases respectively, with 11 bases between them. CDR3 DNA sequence: TGTGCCAGCAGCGTACGCGGGGAATCCACAGATACGCAGTATTTT. It yields the protein CASSVRGESTDTQYF.